This T cell receptor (beta chain) was obtained from a study of CXCR3-negative and CXCR3-positive naive CD8 T cells. Study-wide points: With CXCR3 expression partially decreased after cryopreservation, most assays relied on fresh PBMCs. More hydrophobic TRB CDR3s were found in CXCR3-positive naive cells than in CXCR3-negative naive cells.

A note on this clonotype: The target antigen is unknown.

This CDR3 spans 16 amino acids. Via 5' RACE with UMI labels, TRB cDNA libraries were prepared. TCRdb reanalyzed the 5' RACE reads and collapses them to one entry per CDR3 protein, without DNA. Reported are under 5,500 distinct CDR3 sequences; the ten largest clones contain roughly 2.5%. Sample: naive CXCR3+ CD8+ T cells from blood. The subset is: CD45RO-CCR7+CD27+CD95- naive CD8+ T cells expressing CXCR3 (TNR3+). The TCR was taken from a human donor in good health. Some clones in this sample may be carry-over from other donors' samples. The J gene is TRBJ1-2, the V gene TRBV12-3 or TRBV12-4. This chain's CDR3 is CASSLSTEVKIYGYTF.